These T cell receptor beta chains were read from a single sample in a study of cytomegalovirus exposure and HLA in healthy donors. The table came from immunoSEQ multiplex PCR; TCRdb's copy has only in-frame clones and leaves some out. Of under 200,000 clones in the sample, approximately 80% were seen once. The material sequenced was PBMCs. The receptors come from a male donor in good health and CMV-seropositive. CDR3s include the opening cysteine and the closing phenylalanine or tryptophan. Each record gives: D gene, J gene, clone size, V gene, CDR3 protein, CDR3 DNA. A D gene is named only where the DNA matches it firmly. Size is stated for part of the rows, as once, few or many counts, or as a class when the clone is expanded.

>-|TRBJ2-1|-|TRBV5-1
CASSSGGPDEQFF
TGCGCCAGCAGCTCCGGGGGACCGGATGAGCAGTTCTTC
>-|TRBJ1-2|-|TRBV9
CASREDGGHGYTF
TGTGCCAGCAGAGAGGACGGGGGTCATGGCTACACCTTC
>-|TRBJ2-5|-|TRBV5-1
CASSRGRGETQYF
TGCGCCAGCAGCCGAGGGAGGGGGGAGACCCAGTACTTC
>TRBD2|TRBJ2-7|-|TRBV2
CASSDNSRGGLAYEQYF
TGTGCCAGCAGCGATAATTCTCGGGGGGGACTAGCCTACGAGCAGTACTTC
>TRBD2|TRBJ2-3|many|TRBV6-4
CASSDSAGGSTDTQYF
TGTGCCAGCAGTGACTCGGCGGGAGGTTCCACAGATACGCAGTATTTT
>TRBD1|TRBJ2-3|-|TRBV7-2
CASSLAGGFADTQYF
TGTGCCAGCAGCTTAGCAGGGGGCTTTGCAGATACGCAGTATTTT
>TRBD2|TRBJ2-5|few|TRBV11-2
CASSPGLAGEETQYF
TGTGCCAGCAGCCCGGGACTAGCGGGAGAAGAGACCCAGTACTTC
>TRBD2|TRBJ2-1|once|TRBV29-1
CSGGLAGPAGNEQFF
TGCAGCGGGGGACTAGCGGGACCAGCCGGCAATGAGCAGTTCTTC
>TRBD2|TRBJ2-7|-|TRBV29-1
CSVPGLVGEQYF
TGCAGCGTTCCGGGACTAGTCGGTGAGCAGTACTTC
>-|TRBJ1-6|few|TRBV1
CTSSQERSSYNSPLHF
TGCACCAGCAGCCAAGAACGGAGCTCCTATAATTCACCCCTCCACTTT
>TRBD1|TRBJ2-5|-|TRBV27
CASSFLQGQETQYF
TGTGCCAGCAGTTTTCTACAGGGGCAAGAGACCCAGTACTTC
>TRBD2|TRBJ2-2|-|TRBV15
CATSRELAGATGELFF
TGTGCCACCAGCAGAGAACTAGCGGGAGCCACCGGGGAGCTGTTTTTT
>TRBD1|TRBJ1-1|-|TRBV5-1
CASSSQGAHTEAFF
TGCGCCAGCAGCTCTCAGGGGGCGCACACTGAAGCTTTCTTT
>TRBD2|TRBJ2-1|-|TRBV5-1
CASSLGWASGTYNEQFF
TGCGCCAGCAGCTTAGGTTGGGCTAGCGGGACCTACAATGAGCAGTTCTTC
>TRBD1|TRBJ1-5|-|TRBV27
CASSSRDRGNQPQHF
TGTGCCAGCAGTTCCCGGGACAGGGGGAATCAGCCCCAGCATTTT
>TRBD1|TRBJ2-7|few|TRBV7-2
CASSSQGAYEQYF
TGTGCCAGCAGCTCGCAGGGGGCCTACGAGCAGTACTTC
>TRBD2|TRBJ2-1|-|TRBV29-1
CSVEDEAREKAWQFF
TGCAGCGTTGAAGATGAGGCGCGGGAGAAGGCCTGGCAGTTCTTC
>-|TRBJ2-5|-|TRBV7-2
CASSLGARQETQYF
TGTGCCAGCAGCTTAGGCGCCCGACAAGAGACCCAGTACTTC
>TRBD1|TRBJ2-7|-|TRBV18
CASSLGQGGSEQYF
TGTGCCAGCTCACTTGGACAGGGTGGGAGCGAGCAGTACTTC
>TRBD1|TRBJ1-2|-|TRBV25-1
CASSETGNGYTF
TGTGCCAGCAGTGAGACAGGGAATGGCTACACCTTC
>-|TRBJ2-6|-|TRBV19
CASSRASGANVLTF
TGTGCCAGTAGCAGGGCCTCTGGGGCCAACGTCCTGACTTTC
>TRBD2|TRBJ2-1|-|TRBV15
CATGGGRGLAGGPSYNEQFF
TGTGCCACCGGAGGCGGCCGGGGACTAGCGGGAGGGCCGTCCTACAATGAACAGTTCTTC
>-|TRBJ2-7|-|TRBV29-1
CSVEDGGYEQYF
TGCAGCGTTGAAGACGGCGGCTACGAGCAGTACTTC
>-|TRBJ1-5|-|TRBV5-6
CASSLRAGRVSNQPQHF
TGTGCCAGCAGCTTGCGGGCAGGGAGGGTAAGCAATCAGCCCCAGCATTTT
>TRBD1|TRBJ1-2|-|TRBV9
CASSVDRGSGYTF
TGTGCCAGCAGCGTAGACAGGGGAAGTGGCTACACCTTC
>-|TRBJ2-3|-|TRBV29-1
CSVYAGTDTQYF
TGCAGCGTTTATGCGGGAACAGATACGCAGTATTTT
>TRBD1|TRBJ2-7|-|TRBV19
CASSSLRGRGDEQYF
TGTGCCAGTAGTAGCCTCAGGGGGCGCGGGGACGAGCAGTACTTC
>TRBD1|TRBJ2-7|-|TRBV30
CALLRWDRRAEQYF
TGTGCCTTGCTCCGGTGGGACAGAAGGGCCGAGCAGTACTTC
>TRBD1|TRBJ1-2|-|TRBV6-1
CASSENRGRDGYTF
TGTGCCAGCAGTGAGAACAGGGGACGTGATGGCTACACCTTC
>-|TRBJ2-3|once|TRBV4-3
CASSQDWESTDTQYF
TGCGCCAGCAGCCAAGATTGGGAGTCCACAGATACGCAGTATTTT
>-|TRBJ1-5|-|TRBV5-1
CASSLGTLNQPQHF
TGCGCCAGCAGCTTGGGGACTCTTAATCAGCCCCAGCATTTT
>TRBD1|TRBJ1-4|-|TRBV7-2
CASSPDRVREKLFF
TGTGCCAGCAGCCCGGACAGGGTCCGTGAAAAACTGTTTTTT
>-|TRBJ2-7|few|TRBV27
CASADRGDEQYF
TGTGCCAGTGCTGACAGAGGCGACGAGCAGTACTTC
>TRBD2|TRBJ2-3|-|TRBV19
CASSISSGRSDTQYF
TGTGCCAGTAGTATATCTAGCGGGAGGTCAGATACGCAGTATTTT
>TRBD2|TRBJ2-1|-|TRBV19
CASSGTSGRWNEQFF
TGTGCCAGTAGTGGGACTAGCGGGAGGTGGAATGAGCAGTTCTTC
>-|TRBJ1-5|-|TRBV18
CASSPPAGGASNQPQHF
TGTGCCAGCTCACCACCGGCCGGGGGGGCCAGCAATCAGCCCCAGCATTTT
>TRBD2|TRBJ2-1|-|TRBV15
CATSPLRGAGYDREQFF
TGTGCCACCAGTCCCCTAAGGGGAGCGGGATATGATCGTGAGCAGTTCTTC
>-|TRBJ1-1|-|TRBV28
CASSLEGRGNTEAFF
TGTGCCAGCAGTTTGGAGGGGAGGGGGAACACTGAAGCTTTCTTT
>TRBD2|TRBJ2-2|-|TRBV15
CATSRTTSGRYTGELFF
TGTGCCACCAGCAGAACTACTAGCGGGAGATACACCGGGGAGCTGTTTTTT
>-|TRBJ2-7|-|TRBV27
CASSVGVSYEQYF
TGTGCCAGCAGTGTCGGGGTATCCTACGAGCAGTACTTC
>TRBD1|TRBJ1-2|-|TRBV7-6
CASSLSGTGHGYTF
TGTGCCAGCAGCTTAAGCGGGACAGGGCATGGCTACACCTTC
>TRBD2|TRBJ2-1|-|TRBV30
CAWRDRGRDEQFF
TGTGCCTGGAGGGACCGGGGGAGGGATGAGCAGTTCTTC
>TRBD1|TRBJ1-5|once|TRBV28
CASSRDRGSNQPQHF
TGTGCCAGCAGCCGGGACAGGGGTAGCAATCAGCCCCAGCATTTT
>TRBD2|TRBJ2-5|once|TRBV4-1
CASSTLAKETQYF
TGCGCCAGCAGCACACTAGCGAAAGAGACCCAGTACTTC
>-|TRBJ2-7|-|TRBV28
CASSLLRGYLYEQYF
TGTGCCAGCAGTTTACTCCGCGGTTATCTCTACGAGCAGTACTTC
>-|TRBJ2-4|-|TRBV21-1
CASGGREGRAKNIQYF
TGTGCCAGCGGCGGACGGGAAGGCCGGGCCAAAAACATTCAGTACTTC
>-|TRBJ1-3|-|TRBV25-1
CASSLDRSPGGNTIYF
TGTGCCAGCAGCCTAGACAGGAGTCCGGGTGGAAACACCATATATTTT
>-|TRBJ2-7|-|TRBV4-1
CASSLFVGAVQEQYF
TGCGCCAGCAGCCTTTTCGTTGGGGCAGTGCAGGAGCAGTACTTC
>-|TRBJ1-5|-|TRBV25-1
CASSESGGGGQPQHF
TGTGCCAGCAGTGAATCTGGGGGCGGGGGTCAGCCCCAGCATTTT
>-|TRBJ1-5|once|TRBV10-3
CAISEYRQDNQPQHF
TGTGCCATCAGTGAATACAGACAGGACAATCAGCCCCAGCATTTT
>-|TRBJ1-3|-|TRBV15
CATSRDRRSSGNTIYF
TGTGCCACCAGCAGAGACAGGCGATCCTCTGGAAACACCATATATTTT
>-|TRBJ1-2|-|TRBV30
CAWSHEEGLRGYTF
TGTGCCTGGAGTCACGAGGAGGGTCTACGGGGCTACACCTTC
>-|TRBJ2-7|-|TRBV6-1
CASSEDLSASSYEQYF
TGTGCCAGCAGTGAAGATCTCAGCGCGAGCTCCTACGAGCAGTACTTC
>TRBD1|TRBJ2-5|-|TRBV7-6
CASSPSGGTQYF
TGTGCCAGCAGCCCGTCAGGGGGAACCCAGTACTTC